The 5 T cell receptor beta chains listed next were all sequenced from one sample in a study of blood T cells in healthy people across ages. Sample-barcoded 5' priming and a J-beta primer mix drove a second PCR of roughly 7 to 11 cycles. TCRdb passed the 5' RACE reads through MiXCR, listing each CDR3 protein once. The repertoire holds more than 900,000 distinct CDR3 sequences, with almost 25% as singletons. The sample also formed part of further work on T cells of mothers and their children.

The sequenced material came from blood. These receptors were taken from a girl aged 2 to 10 in good health.

The chain uses TRBV13 and TRBJ2-5; TRBD2 might be the D (5 bases). Trimming left V 6 bases short and J 3 bases short, with 14 bases between. Germline CDR1 and CDR2: PRHDT and FYEKMQ (reference sequence). The CDR3 sequence is 14 residues long. The CDR3, as DNA: TGTGCCAGCAGTTCGGACTGGGAAGAAGAGACCCAGTACTTC. Amino acids: CASSSDWEEETQYF.

The chain has TRBV2 and TRBJ1-1, with D possibly being TRBD1 (5 bases). CDR1 SNHLY and CDR2 FYNNEI come from the germline V gene. The CDR3 is 11 residues long. With 1 base removed from V and 14 bases from J, the gap between germline ends came to 11 bases. DNA of the CDR3: TGTGCCAGCAGTGAAGGGCAGGGCGCCTTCTTT. This encodes CASSEGQGAFF.

This clonotype has a handful of counts. The chain combines TRBV12-3 or TRBV12-4 with TRBJ2-7; 8 bases agree with TRBD2. The CDR3 spans 13 residues. J gave up 7 bases and V 6 bases, and 8 bases lay outside the gene matches. This chain's CDR3 is CASREPGLEEQYF. DNA of the CDR3: TGTGCCAGCAGAGAACCGGGACTAGAAGAGCAGTACTTC.

The gene calls are TRBV11-2 and TRBJ2-7; a weak D match, TRBD1 (5 bases). Germline CDR1 and CDR2: SGHAT and FQNNGV. This CDR3 is built from 16 residues. The V end lost 1 base, the J end lost 5 bases, and 18 bases lay between the germline ends. CDR3 sequence (DNA): TGTGCCAGCAGCTTAGGGTACCAGGGAAATATCCACGAGCAGTACTTC. Residues: CASSLGYQGNIHEQYF.

The V and J genes are TRBV14 and TRBJ1-1, with 9 bases identical to TRBD1. CDR3 length: 15 residues. CDR1 and CDR2 (germline): SGHDN, FVKESK. V dropped 6 bases and J dropped 7; count of bases not matched to a gene: 12. CDR3 protein: CASRKSGTGLFEAFF. CDR3 DNA sequence: TGTGCCAGCAGGAAATCCGGGACAGGGCTTTTTGAAGCTTTCTTT. Looking up the rest from reference TRBV14 and TRBJ1-1 gives the full variable domain: EAGVTQFPSHSVIEKGQTVTLRCDPISGHDNLYWYRRVMGKEIKFLLHFVKESKQDESGMPNNRFLAERTGGTYSTLKVQPAELEDSGVYFCASRKSGTGLFEAFFGQGTRLTVV.